A selection of T cell receptor beta chains follows, all from one sample in a study of blood T cells in healthy people across ages. TCRdb independently ran MiXCR on the 5' RACE reads; one entry per CDR3 protein. The sample lists about 800,000 distinct CDR3 sequences; approximately 25% were seen once. These same data were also listed under a study on T cells of mothers and their children.

Sample: blood. These receptor sequences come from a boy aged 5-17 years in good health. The CDR3 runs from the conserved cysteine through the conserved F or W. The D gene is left open where the match is weak. Where a row states a size, it is once, few, many or the class of an expanded clone; other rows omit it.

v_call	j_call	clone_size	d_call	cdr3_aa	cdr3_nt
TRBV7-6	TRBJ2-4	-	TRBD2	CASSLLGEGNIQYF	TGTGCCAGCAGCTTGCTGGGGGAGGGAAACATTCAGTACTTC
TRBV5-1	TRBJ2-5	few	-	CASSLDHRLEETQYF	TGCGCCAGCAGCTTGGACCATAGATTGGAAGAGACCCAGTACTTC
TRBV28	TRBJ2-7	few	-	CASSPQTGIYYEQYF	TGTGCCAGCAGTCCCCAGACAGGAATATACTACGAGCAGTACTTC
TRBV6-6	TRBJ1-2	-	TRBD1	CASSTSGTGGDYTF	TGTGCCAGCAGTACATCCGGGACAGGGGGCGACTACACCTTC
TRBV11-2	TRBJ2-7	-	TRBD2	CASSLDWPSGLSYEQYF	TGTGCCAGCAGCTTAGACTGGCCTAGCGGCCTCTCCTACGAGCAGTACTTC
TRBV25-1	TRBJ1-6	-	-	CASSRGAYNSPLHF	TGTGCCAGCAGCCGGGGAGCCTATAATTCACCCCTCCACTTT
TRBV6-5	TRBJ2-5	few	TRBD2	CASSLLAGLQETQYF	TGTGCCAGCAGTCTCCTAGCGGGTTTACAAGAGACCCAGTACTTC
TRBV6-5	TRBJ2-5	-	TRBD1	CASRIGTGGETQYF	TGTGCCAGCAGGATCGGGACAGGGGGAGAGACCCAGTACTTC
TRBV27	TRBJ2-7	many	TRBD2	CASSLPGGALGEQYF	TGTGCCAGCAGCCTCCCCGGGGGGGCCCTAGGCGAGCAGTACTTC
TRBV29-1	TRBJ2-7	few	TRBD2	CSVELAGSNEQYF	TGCAGCGTTGAATTAGCGGGATCCAACGAGCAGTACTTC
TRBV30	TRBJ1-2	-	-	CAWSVMGSSGYTF	TGTGCCTGGAGTGTAATGGGATCATCTGGCTACACCTTC
TRBV20-1	TRBJ2-7	-	TRBD1	CSASGTGGTGPSVGQYF	TGCAGTGCTTCCGGAACAGGGGGCACGGGACCCTCTGTTGGGCAGTACTTC
TRBV29-1	TRBJ1-1	-	-	CSAQTGYTEAFF	TGCAGCGCCCAAACAGGGTACACTGAAGCTTTCTTT
TRBV19	TRBJ2-7	-	-	CASSFFGGYYEQYF	TGTGCCAGTAGTTTCTTCGGGGGCTACTACGAGCAGTACTTC
TRBV4-2	TRBJ2-1	-	-	CASGLGRGNNEQFF	TGTGCCAGCGGTCTGGGGAGGGGGAACAATGAGCAGTTCTTC
TRBV11-2	TRBJ2-5	-	-	CASSLDGSGDQETQYF	TGTGCCAGCAGCTTAGACGGTAGCGGCGACCAAGAGACCCAGTACTTC
TRBV5-1	TRBJ2-4	-	-	CASSLDLSLDIQYF	TGCGCCAGCAGCTTGGATCTGTCTCTTGACATTCAGTACTTC
TRBV7-9	TRBJ2-6	few	TRBD1	CASSQTGAGANVLTF	TGTGCCAGCAGCCAAACAGGGGCCGGGGCCAACGTCCTGACTTTC
TRBV28	TRBJ2-1	-	-	CASSSWRGRYDEQFF	TGTGCCAGCAGTTCTTGGAGGGGGAGATATGATGAGCAGTTCTTC
TRBV10-3	TRBJ1-1	few	TRBD1	CASTGQGEAFF	TGTGCCAGCACCGGACAGGGTGAAGCTTTCTTT
TRBV6-5	TRBJ2-5	few	TRBD2	CASSYSNSGGETQYF	TGTGCCAGCAGTTACTCGAACTCGGGGGGAGAGACCCAGTACTTC
TRBV5-1	TRBJ2-5	few	-	CASSLVTGGFNQQYF	TGCGCCAGCAGCTTGGTGACAGGCGGTTTCAACCAGCAGTACTTC
TRBV7-9	TRBJ2-7	few	-	CASSPRISYEQYF	TGTGCCAGCAGCCCCCGGATTTCCTACGAGCAGTACTTC
TRBV5-1	TRBJ2-5	few	-	CASSLDFQETQYF	TGCGCCAGCAGCTTGGACTTCCAAGAGACCCAGTACTTC
TRBV29-1	TRBJ2-7	-	TRBD1	CSVEELTGGEYEQYF	TGCAGCGTTGAAGAACTGACAGGGGGCGAATACGAGCAGTACTTC
TRBV13	TRBJ2-3	-	TRBD2	CASSLLLGGTSGASTDTQYF	TGTGCCAGCAGCTTACTCCTTGGAGGGACTAGCGGCGCTAGCACAGATACGCAGTATTTT
TRBV6-2/TRBV6-3	TRBJ2-5	-	-	CASSYSGGAGQETQYF	TGTGCCAGCAGTTACTCGGGGGGCGCGGGTCAAGAGACCCAGTACTTC
TRBV20-1	TRBJ2-1	few	-	CSARASLNLYTPLRNEQFF	TGCAGTGCTAGAGCCTCCCTGAACCTATATACCCCTCTACGCAATGAGCAGTTCTTC
TRBV27	TRBJ2-6	-	-	CASSPGGAGANVLTF	TGTGCCAGCAGTCCAGGGGGGGCTGGGGCCAACGTCCTGACTTTC
TRBV4-1	TRBJ2-2	-	TRBD2	CASSHGLAGGELFF	TGCGCCAGCAGCCACGGACTAGCGGGCGGGGAGCTGTTTTTT
TRBV20-1	TRBJ1-1	-	-	CSASINPTEAFF	TGCAGTGCTAGTATTAACCCCACTGAAGCTTTCTTT
TRBV20-1	TRBJ2-5	few	-	CSAPAQGLDGTQYF	TGCAGCGCACCAGCGCAGGGGCTTGATGGGACCCAGTACTTC